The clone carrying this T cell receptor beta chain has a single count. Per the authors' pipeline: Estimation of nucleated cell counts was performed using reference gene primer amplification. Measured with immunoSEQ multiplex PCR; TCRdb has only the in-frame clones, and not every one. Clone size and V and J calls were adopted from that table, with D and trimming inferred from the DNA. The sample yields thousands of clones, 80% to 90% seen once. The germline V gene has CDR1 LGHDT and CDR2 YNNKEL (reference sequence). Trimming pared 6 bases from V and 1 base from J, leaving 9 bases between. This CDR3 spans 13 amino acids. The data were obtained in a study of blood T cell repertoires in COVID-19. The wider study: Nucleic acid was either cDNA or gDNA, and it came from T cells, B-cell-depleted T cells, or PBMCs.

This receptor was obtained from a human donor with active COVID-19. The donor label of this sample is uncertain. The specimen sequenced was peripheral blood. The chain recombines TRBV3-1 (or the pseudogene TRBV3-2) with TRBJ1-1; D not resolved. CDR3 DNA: TGTGCCAGCAGTAGTGGTGGGAACACTGAAGCTTTCTTT. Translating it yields CASSSGGNTEAFF.